This T cell receptor (beta chain) was recorded in a study of blood T cell repertoires in COVID-19. Across the whole study: The United States, Italy and Spain supplied acute and convalescent COVID-19 samples. From T cells, B-cell-depleted T cells, or PBMCs came the material, which was cDNA or gDNA.

Trimming shortened V by 5 bases and J by 0 bases, and 20 bases separated the two germline ends. In germline, CDR1 is SEHNR, CDR2 FQNEAQ (reference sequence). CDR3 size: 18 residues. This clone was seen only once. Produced via immunoSEQ multiplex PCR; TCRdb's table is partial and in-frame only. The sample lists some 100,000 clones, approximately 93% occurring once. The source material was peripheral blood. This TCR came from a man aged 50-60 years with active COVID-19. This chain uses TRBV7-9 with TRBJ1-5; D is perhaps TRBD1 (6 bases). In DNA, the CDR3 is TGTGCCAGCAGCCAAAAAACGGGACACGAGCTTAGCAATCAGCCCCAGCATTTT. It encodes CASSQKTGHELSNQPQHF.